This T cell receptor (beta chain) was recorded in a study of CD8 T cells in ankylosing spondylitis. MiXCR was run by TCRdb on the 5' RACE reads, yielding one entry per CDR3 protein. In the table there are approximately 250,000 distinct CDR3 sequences, 20% to 30% of which are singletons. Concerning this clonotype: Mismatch with germline at one junction end may stem from a read error.

The clonotype comes from a male donor with ankylosing spondylitis or in good health (not recorded which). Material for sequencing was blood, either unsorted or a sorted T cell fraction (not recorded which).

In DNA form, the CDR3 reads TGTGCCTGGAGTGCGGACAGGCCGCCAGGTTTTTTC. Protein product: CAWSADRPPGFF. The J gene is TRBJ2-1, the V gene TRBV30, with 7 bases aligning to TRBD1. Germline V gene lookup returns CDR1 GTSNPN and CDR2 SVGIG (reference sequence). The CDR3 has 12 amino acids.